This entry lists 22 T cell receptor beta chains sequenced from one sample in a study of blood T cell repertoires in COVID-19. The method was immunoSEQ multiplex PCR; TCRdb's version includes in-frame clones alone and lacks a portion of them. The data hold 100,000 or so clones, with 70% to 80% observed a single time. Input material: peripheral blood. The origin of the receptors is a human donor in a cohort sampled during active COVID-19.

DNA for the CDR3: TGTGCCAGCAGCTTCGCGGGAACCAATGAGCAGTTCTTC. As protein: CASSFAGTNEQFF. The rearrangement links TRBV7-2 to TRBJ2-1; possible D gene TRBD2, 6 bases. The CDR3 has 13 amino acids. Germline CDR1 reads SGHTA; CDR2 reads FQGNSA. V was cut by 3 bases and J by 6 bases, with 9 bases left in between.

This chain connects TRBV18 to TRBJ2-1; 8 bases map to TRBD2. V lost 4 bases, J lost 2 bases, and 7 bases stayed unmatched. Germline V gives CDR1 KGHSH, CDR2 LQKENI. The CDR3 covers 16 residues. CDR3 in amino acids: CASSRTSGRAYNEQFF. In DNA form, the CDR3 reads TGTGCCAGCTCACGAACTAGCGGTCGAGCCTACAATGAGCAGTTCTTC. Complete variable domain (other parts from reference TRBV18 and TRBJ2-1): NAGVMQNPRHLVRRRGQEARLRCSPMKGHSHVYWYRQLPEEGLKFMVYLQKENIIDESGMPKERFSAEFPKEGPSILRIQQVVRGDSAAYFCASSRTSGRAYNEQFFGPGTRLTVL.

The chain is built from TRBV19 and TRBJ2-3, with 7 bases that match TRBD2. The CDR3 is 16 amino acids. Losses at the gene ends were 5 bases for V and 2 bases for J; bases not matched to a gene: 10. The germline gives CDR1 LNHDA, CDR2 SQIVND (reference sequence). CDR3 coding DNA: TGTGCCAGTAGTGGGTACGGAGCGGGAAACACAGATACGCAGTATTTT. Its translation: CASSGYGAGNTDTQYF.

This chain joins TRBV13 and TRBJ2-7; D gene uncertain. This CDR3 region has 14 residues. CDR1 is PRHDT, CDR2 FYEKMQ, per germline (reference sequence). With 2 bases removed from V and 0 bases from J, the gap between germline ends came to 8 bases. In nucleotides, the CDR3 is TGTGCCAGCAGCTTAAGAAGGAGCTCCTACGAGCAGTACTTC. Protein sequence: CASSLRRSSYEQYF.

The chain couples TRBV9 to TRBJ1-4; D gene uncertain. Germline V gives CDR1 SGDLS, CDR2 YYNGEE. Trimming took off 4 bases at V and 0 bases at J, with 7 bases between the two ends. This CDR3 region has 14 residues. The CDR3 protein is CASSLDTTNEKLFF. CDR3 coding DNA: TGTGCCAGCAGCCTAGATACAACTAATGAAAAACTGTTTTTT.

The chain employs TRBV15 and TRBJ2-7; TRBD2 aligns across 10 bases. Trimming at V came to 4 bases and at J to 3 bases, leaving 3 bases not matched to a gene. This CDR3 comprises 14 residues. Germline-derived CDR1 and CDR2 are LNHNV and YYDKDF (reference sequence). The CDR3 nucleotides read TGTGCCACCAGCATGTTAGCGGGAGGCTACGAGCAGTACTTC. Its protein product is CATSMLAGGYEQYF.

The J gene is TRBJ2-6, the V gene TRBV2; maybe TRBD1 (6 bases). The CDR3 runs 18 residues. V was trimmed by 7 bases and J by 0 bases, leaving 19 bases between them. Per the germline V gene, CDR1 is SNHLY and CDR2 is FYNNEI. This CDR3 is CASNPLPGHSSGANVLTF. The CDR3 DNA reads TGTGCCAGCAACCCATTACCGGGACACAGCTCTGGGGCCAACGTCCTGACTTTC.

For the CDR3, the DNA is TGTGCCAGCAGCCCCGGACAGGGGGCAGAGCAGTTCTTC. It codes for CASSPGQGAEQFF. V gene TRBV12-3 or TRBV12-4 combines with J gene TRBJ2-1, with 11 bases aligning to TRBD1. J was trimmed by 10 bases and V by 6 bases; bases with no gene match: 5. CDR3 size: 13 residues.

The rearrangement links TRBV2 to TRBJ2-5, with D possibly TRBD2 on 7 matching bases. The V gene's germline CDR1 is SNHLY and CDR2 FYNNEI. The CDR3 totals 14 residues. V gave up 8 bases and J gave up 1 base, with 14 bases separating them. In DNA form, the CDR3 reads TGTGCCAGCGGCCGGGGGGCGCTCCAAGAGACCCAGTACTTC. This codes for CASGRGALQETQYF.

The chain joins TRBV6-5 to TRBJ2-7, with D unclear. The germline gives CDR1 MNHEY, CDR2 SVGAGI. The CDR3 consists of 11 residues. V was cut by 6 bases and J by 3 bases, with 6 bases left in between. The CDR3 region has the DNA TGTGCCAGCAGCCCCTGCTACGAGCAGTACTTC. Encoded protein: CASSPCYEQYF.

The CDR3 sequence is CASSRRDSQETQYF. The CDR3 DNA reads TGTGCCAGCAGTCGCCGGGACAGTCAAGAGACCCAGTACTTC. The chain combines TRBV11-2 with TRBJ2-5, with 7 positions matching TRBD1. The germline V gene encodes CDR1 SGHAT and CDR2 FQNNGV. The length of the CDR3 is 14 residues. V lost 6 bases to trimming and J lost 2 bases; unmatched junction nucleotides: 6.

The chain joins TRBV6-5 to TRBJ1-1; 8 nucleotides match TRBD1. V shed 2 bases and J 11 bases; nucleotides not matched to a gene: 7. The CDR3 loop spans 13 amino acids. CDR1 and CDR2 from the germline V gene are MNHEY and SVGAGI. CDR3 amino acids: CASSYASGGGAFF. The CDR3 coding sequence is TGTGCCAGCAGTTACGCCTCAGGGGGCGGCGCTTTCTTT.

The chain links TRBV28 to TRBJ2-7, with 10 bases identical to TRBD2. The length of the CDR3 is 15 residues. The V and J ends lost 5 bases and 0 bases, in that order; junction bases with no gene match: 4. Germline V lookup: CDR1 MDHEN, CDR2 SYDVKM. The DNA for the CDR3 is TGTGCCAGCAGTAGCGGGAGGGCGAGCTCCTACGAGCAGTACTTC. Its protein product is CASSSGRASSYEQYF. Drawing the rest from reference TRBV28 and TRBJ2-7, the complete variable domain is DVKVTQSSRYLVKRTGEKVFLECVQDMDHENMFWYRQDPGLGLRLIYFSYDVKMKEKGDIPEGYSVSREKKERFSLILESASTNQTSMYLCASSSGRASSYEQYFGPGTRLTVT.

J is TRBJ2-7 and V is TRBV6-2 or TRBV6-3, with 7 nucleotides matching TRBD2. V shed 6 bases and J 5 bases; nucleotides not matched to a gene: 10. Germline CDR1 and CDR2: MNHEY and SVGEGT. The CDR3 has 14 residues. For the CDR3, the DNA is TGTGCCAGCAGCTGGGGCGGGAGAGGTAACGAGCAGTACTTC. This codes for CASSWGGRGNEQYF.

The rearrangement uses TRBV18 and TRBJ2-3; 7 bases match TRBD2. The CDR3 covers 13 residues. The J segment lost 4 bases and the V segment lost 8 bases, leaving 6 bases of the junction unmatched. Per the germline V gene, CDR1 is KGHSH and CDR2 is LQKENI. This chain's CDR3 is CASHRAGADTQYF. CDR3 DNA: TGTGCCAGCCATAGGGCGGGGGCAGATACGCAGTATTTT.

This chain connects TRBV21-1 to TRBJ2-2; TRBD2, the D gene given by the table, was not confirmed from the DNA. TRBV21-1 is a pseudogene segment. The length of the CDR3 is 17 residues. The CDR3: CASSQVSSSHFTGELFF. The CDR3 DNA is TGTGCCAGCAGCCAAGTCTCGTCCTCCCACTTCACCGGGGAGCTGTTTTTT.

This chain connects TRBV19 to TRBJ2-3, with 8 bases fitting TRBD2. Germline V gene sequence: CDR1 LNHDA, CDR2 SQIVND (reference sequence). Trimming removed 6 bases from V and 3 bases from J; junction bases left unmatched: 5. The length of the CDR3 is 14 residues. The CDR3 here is CASRLAASTDTQYF. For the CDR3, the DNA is TGTGCCAGTAGACTAGCGGCCTCAACAGATACGCAGTATTTT.

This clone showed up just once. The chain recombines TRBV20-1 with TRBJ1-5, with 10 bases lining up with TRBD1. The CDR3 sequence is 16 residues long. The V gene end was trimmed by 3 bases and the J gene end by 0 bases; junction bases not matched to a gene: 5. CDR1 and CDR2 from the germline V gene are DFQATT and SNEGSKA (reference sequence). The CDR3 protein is CSASRQGALSNQPQHF. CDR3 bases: TGCAGTGCTAGTCGACAGGGGGCGCTTAGCAATCAGCCCCAGCATTTT.

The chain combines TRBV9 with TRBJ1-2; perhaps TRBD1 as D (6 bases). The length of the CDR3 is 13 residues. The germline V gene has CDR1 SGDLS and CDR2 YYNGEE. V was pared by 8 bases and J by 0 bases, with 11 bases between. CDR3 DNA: TGTGCCAGTCCCAGGGGCACTAACTATGGCTACACCTTC. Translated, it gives CASPRGTNYGYTF.

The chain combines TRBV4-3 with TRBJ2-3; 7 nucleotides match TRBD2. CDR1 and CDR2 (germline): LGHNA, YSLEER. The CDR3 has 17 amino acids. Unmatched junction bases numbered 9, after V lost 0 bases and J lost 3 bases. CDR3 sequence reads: CASSQDPPAGETDTQYF. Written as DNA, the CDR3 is TGCGCCAGCAGCCAAGACCCCCCGGCGGGAGAAACAGATACGCAGTATTTT.

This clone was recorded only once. The CDR3 region is CASSDWEAGNTIYF. The CDR3 DNA reads as TGTGCCAGCAGTGATTGGGAGGCTGGAAACACCATATATTTT. V is TRBV6-1 and J is TRBJ1-3; D remains unclear. The V and J ends lost 3 bases and 2 bases respectively, with 8 bases between them. The CDR3 sequence is 14 residues long. CDR1 is MNHNS, CDR2 SASEGT, per germline.

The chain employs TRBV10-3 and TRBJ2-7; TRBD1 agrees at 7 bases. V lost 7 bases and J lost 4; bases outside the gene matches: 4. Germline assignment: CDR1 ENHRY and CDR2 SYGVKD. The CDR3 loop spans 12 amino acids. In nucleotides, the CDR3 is TGTGCCATCACTACGGGACAGTACGAGCAGTACTTC. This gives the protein CAITTGQYEQYF.